These 9 T cell receptor beta chains came from one sample sequenced in a study of Ad26.COV2.S vaccination and SARS-CoV-2 variants. Treatment here: some 20 received Ad26.COV2.S at low or high dose, single or two shots; about 5 received placebo; per-sample allocation not given. Each sample was drawn 63 days after the first injection (of vaccine or placebo). The protocol was immunoSEQ multiplex PCR, while the TCRdb copy is restricted to in-frame clones and leaves out a portion. The table includes about 320,000 clones, 85% to 90% detected once. Sample: peripheral blood, taken in a trial of Ad26.COV2.S vaccine versus placebo. The receptors come from a person between 18 and 59 years old who received the Ad26.COV2.S COVID-19 vaccine or a placebo.

This chain connects TRBV6-6 to TRBJ2-3, with D perhaps matching TRBD1 (6 bases). In germline, CDR1 is MNHNY, CDR2 SVGAGI (reference sequence). Trimming left V 6 bases short and J 0 bases short, with 13 bases between. The CDR3 spans 15 residues. CDR3 in DNA: TGTGCCAGCAGCCCCGGGACATCTAGCACAGATACGCAGTATTTT. The encoded protein is CASSPGTSSTDTQYF.

The chain recombines TRBV6-2 or TRBV6-3 with TRBJ2-3, with TRBD2 matching over 9 bases. The CDR3 runs 17 residues. V lost 3 bases to trimming and J lost 6 bases; unmatched junction nucleotides: 13. Germline values: CDR1 MNHEY, CDR2 SVGEGT. The CDR3 region has the DNA TGTGCCAGCAGTTATAATCTAGCGGGATGGGCCCGGGATACGCAGTATTTT. Translating gives CASSYNLAGWARDTQYF.

The table lists this clone with a few counts. The CDR3 sequence: CASSPPGHSNQPQHF. The CDR3 region has the DNA TGTGCCAGTAGCCCCCCGGGGCATAGCAATCAGCCCCAGCATTTT. The V call is TRBV19, the J call TRBJ1-5; D perhaps matches TRBD1 (5 bases). The germline gives CDR1 LNHDA, CDR2 SQIVND (reference sequence). V lost 6 bases to trimming and J lost 0 bases, with 12 bases between them. This CDR3 is 15 amino acids long.

The chain combines TRBV28 with TRBJ1-2; perhaps TRBD1 as D (6 bases). The germline CDR1 and CDR2 sequences are MDHEN and SYDVKM. The V and J ends lost 6 bases and 2 bases respectively, with 13 bases between them. The CDR3 spans 14 residues. CDR3 protein: CASSDQGINYGYTF. Here the CDR3 DNA reads TGTGCCAGCAGCGACCAGGGGATCAACTATGGCTACACCTTC.

This chain connects TRBV6-1 to TRBJ2-2; 8 bases map to TRBD1. Germline V gene sequence: CDR1 MNHNS, CDR2 SASEGT. Trimming removed 1 base from V and 3 bases from J; junction bases left unmatched: 13. This CDR3 is built from 19 residues. The CDR3 sequence is CASSEGEDRAHRDTGELFF. The CDR3, as DNA: TGTGCCAGCAGTGAAGGGGAGGACAGGGCCCATCGGGACACCGGGGAGCTGTTTTTT.

The genes are TRBV7-9 and TRBJ2-2; unclear D gene. The germline V gene has CDR1 SEHNR and CDR2 FQNEAQ (reference sequence). Trimming removed 2 bases at V and 6 bases at J, with 10 bases between. The CDR3 spans 14 residues. CDR3: CASSLSFVAGELFF. DNA of the CDR3: TGTGCCAGCAGCTTAAGCTTCGTGGCCGGGGAGCTGTTTTTT.

V is TRBV7-2 and J is TRBJ1-1; possible D gene TRBD1, 6 bases. V gave up 5 bases and J gave up 1 base, with 14 bases separating them. The CDR3 contains 15 residues. Germline values: CDR1 SGHTA, CDR2 FQGNSA. CDR3 in amino acids: CASSPHGTWNTEAFF. DNA for the CDR3: TGTGCCAGCAGCCCCCACGGGACATGGAACACTGAAGCTTTCTTT.

The chain recombines TRBV6-5 with TRBJ1-2; weak D call: TRBD1 (5 bases). Germline V CDR1 and CDR2: MNHEY, SVGAGI. The CDR3 loop spans 14 amino acids. V was trimmed by 0 bases and J by 8 bases, leaving 13 bases between them. The CDR3: CASSYSIQGWGYTF. CDR3 in DNA: TGTGCCAGCAGTTACTCGATCCAGGGCTGGGGCTACACCTTC.

The chain employs TRBV7-9 and TRBJ1-6; D unclear. V gave up 1 base and J gave up 8 bases, with 21 bases separating them. The CDR3 has 18 amino acids. From germline, CDR1 is SEHNR and CDR2 FQNEAQ (reference sequence). The CDR3 DNA sequence: TGTGCCAGCAGCTTAGGACGACACGGAAACTACGAGGATTCACCCCTCCACTTT. This translates into CASSLGRHGNYEDSPLHF. The full variable domain, its missing parts supplied by reference TRBV7-9 and TRBJ1-6, is DTGVSQNPRHKITKRGQNVTFRCDPISEHNRLYWYRQTLGQGPEFLTYFQNEAQLEKSRLLSDRFSAERPKGSFSTLEIQRTEQGDSAMYLCASSLGRHGNYEDSPLHFGNGTRLTVT.